This T cell receptor (beta chain) originates from a study of T cells in Graves' hyperthyroidism and ophthalmopathy. Across the whole study: Staff took peripheral blood when the initial diagnosis was made, before any treatment began.

Study outcomes and limitations: In blood, most of the thyroid clonotypes expanded above 0.001 were also present.

This CDR3 has 19 amino acids. Trimming left V 1 base short and J 4 bases short, with 28 bases between. Germline V gene sequence: CDR1 DFQATT, CDR2 SNEGSKA (reference sequence). The table lists this clonotype with many counts. Its specificity is not known. TCR beta CDR3 regions were amplified from RNA. When the TCR CDR3 underwent first-round RT-PCR, the HTBI primer set was used. TCRdb reprocessed the multiplex PCR reads via MiXCR and lists one record per CDR3 protein. This table has over 200,000 distinct CDR3 sequences, about 18% appearing once. Graves' hyperthyroidism without ophthalmopathy progression within 18 months was termed stable. Those with hyperthyroidism were 18 to 65 years old, newly diagnosed, and ill for under 2 months.

V and J are TRBV20-1 and TRBJ1-2; a weak D match, TRBD1 (5 bases). This TCR was recovered from a man aged 40-49 years with Graves' hyperthyroidism. The specimen was blood. The DNA of the CDR3 is TGCAGTGCTAGAGCCCTTAGAGGGGCCTACGATATCCCTGGCTATGGCTACACCTTC. It is translated as CSARALRGAYDIPGYGYTF.